A single sample is the source of the 4 T cell receptor beta chains below, sequenced in a study of identical twins. TCRdb recomputed calls from the 5' RACE reads with MiXCR, one row per CDR3 protein. The sample has 500,000 to 600,000 distinct CDR3 sequences, under 25% seen once. Separately, the same data were catalogued under a study of T cells expressing NK-cell markers.

The sample taken for sequencing was CD4+ T cells sorted from blood. The origin of the receptors is a woman between 18 and 29 years old in good health.

The chain employs TRBV2 and TRBJ1-3, with D unclear. The ends were cut back, 7 bases at V and 0 bases at J, with 7 bases in the middle. The CDR3 has 13 amino acids. CDR1 and CDR2 from the germline V gene are SNHLY and FYNNEI. This CDR3 reads CASIRDSGNTIYF. The CDR3 DNA reads TGTGCCAGCATCAGAGACTCTGGAAACACCATATATTTT.

This sequence joins TRBV12-3 or TRBV12-4 and TRBJ1-5, with D perhaps matching TRBD1 (6 bases). Trimming left V 1 base short and J 6 bases short, with 10 bases between. There are 14 residues in the CDR3. The CDR3 reads CASSLGLRGQPQHF. CDR3 DNA sequence: TGTGCCAGCAGTTTAGGGCTCAGGGGTCAGCCCCAGCATTTT.

This clonotype has only a few counts. The chain joins TRBV5-6 to TRBJ1-5; D may be TRBD1 (6 bases). V was shortened by 4 bases and J by 0 bases, with 14 bases between the two germline ends. This CDR3 has 16 residues. Germline loops: CDR1 SGHDT, CDR2 YYEEEE. The CDR3 spells CASSRDGGHSNQPQHF. In DNA form, the CDR3 reads TGTGCCAGCAGCCGAGACGGGGGCCATAGCAATCAGCCCCAGCATTTT.

The rearrangement joins TRBV12-5 to TRBJ2-7, with D perhaps TRBD2 (6 bases). Germline CDR1 reads LGHNT; CDR2 reads FRNRAP. Trimming took 5 bases from V and 1 from J, leaving 12 bases between them. The CDR3 totals 14 residues. This CDR3 reads CASGPRLDSYEQYF. The CDR3 bases are TGTGCTAGTGGTCCCAGACTAGATTCCTACGAGCAGTACTTC. Variable domain in full (rest from reference TRBV12-5 and TRBJ2-7): DARVTQTPRHKVTEMGQEVTMRCQPILGHNTVFWYRQTMMQGLELLAYFRNRAPLDDSGMPKDRFSAEMPDATLATLKIQPSEPRDSAVYFCASGPRLDSYEQYFGPGTRLTVT.